The source of this TCR beta chain is a study of memory CD4+ T cells and cytomegalovirus serostatus. Single viable CD3+CD4+CD8-CD45RO+ cells were sorted as the memory CD4+ T cells. Positive selection with CD4 microbeads enriched total CD4+ T cells. The germline V and J ends were trimmed by 4 bases and 3 bases, with 10 bases remaining between them. Germline lookup yields CDR1 KGHSY and CDR2 FQNENV. The CDR3 length is 13 residues. Assay used: immunoSEQ multiplex PCR; TCRdb lists only in-frame clones, some missing. The sample has about 59,000 clones; approximately 78% are singletons. The sequenced sample was memory CD4+ T cells from blood. The genes are TRBV16 and TRBJ2-7; tentative D call: TRBD1 (6 bases). The clonotype originates from an adult in good health and CMV-seronegative. This CDR3 is CASSPDRYYEQYF. The CDR3 nucleotides are TGTGCCAGCAGCCCGGACAGATACTACGAGCAGTACTTC.